A selection of T cell receptor beta chains follows, all from one sample in a study of shared clonotypes between healthy human individuals. The data were produced by immunoSEQ multiplex PCR, yet TCRdb's version contains in-frame clones alone and is incomplete. The sample gives about 2.4 million clones, over 85% of which show up once; about 0.38% is in the top ten. The sequenced sample was naive CD4+ T cells from PBMCs. All receptors come from a man in his late teens or twenties in good health. Some clones in this sample may be carry-over from other donors' samples. Both conserved end residues are part of each CDR3. Fields, in order: clone size, D gene, V gene, J gene, CDR3 DNA, CDR3 protein. A D gene is named only where the DNA matches it firmly. A row's size may be missing; if present it is once, few, many or a size class.

>-|TRBD1|TRBV5-1|TRBJ1-2
TGCGCCAGCAGCTTGGAGCAGGGGGCTGGCTACACCTTC
CASSLEQGAGYTF
>-|-|TRBV5-1|TRBJ2-2
TGCGCCAGCAGACGGAGGGTTTGGGGCACCGGGGAGCTGTTTTTT
CASRRRVWGTGELFF
>-|-|TRBV10-2|TRBJ1-5
TGCGCCAGCACAGGGAATAGCAATCAGCCCCAGCATTTT
CASTGNSNQPQHF
>-|TRBD2|TRBV5-1|TRBJ2-2
TGCGCCAGCAGCCCCGGGACTAGCGGGAGGGCCGGGGAGCTGTTTTTT
CASSPGTSGRAGELFF
>-|TRBD2|TRBV10-1|TRBJ2-1
TGCGCCAGCAGTGAGTACAAGCGGGCTAGCGGGTTACCAAATGAGCAGTTCTTC
CASSEYKRASGLPNEQFF
>-|TRBD2|TRBV5-4|TRBJ2-4
TGTGCCAGCACACTAGCGGGAGGCAAAAACATTCAGTACTTC
CASTLAGGKNIQYF
>-|-|TRBV5-1|TRBJ1-1
TGCGCCAGCAGCTTGGTTGGGAGTCGAACTGAAGCTTTCTTT
CASSLVGSRTEAFF
>few|-|TRBV29-1|TRBJ1-2
TGCAGCGTGGAGAGATACGGCGGCTACACCTTC
CSVERYGGYTF
>once|-|TRBV6-1|TRBJ1-5
TGTGCCAGCAGTGTAGACAGCATCAATCAGCCCCAGCATTTT
CASSVDSINQPQHF
>once|TRBD1|TRBV5-1|TRBJ2-1
TGCGCCAGCCGACAGGGGGACACGGTATCCAATGAGCAGTTCTTC
CASRQGDTVSNEQFF
>-|-|TRBV6-1|TRBJ2-1
TGTGCCAGCAGTGAAAAGTCGAGGCAGGATGAGCAGTTCTTC
CASSEKSRQDEQFF
>-|-|TRBV21-1|TRBJ2-3
TGTGCCAGCCGCGTACAGGGGACAGATACGCAGTATTTT
CASRVQGTDTQYF
>-|TRBD1|TRBV7-9|TRBJ1-2
TGTGCCAGCAGTTATCAGGGGGCTAACTATGGCTACACCTTC
CASSYQGANYGYTF
>-|TRBD2|TRBV4-2|TRBJ2-3
TGTGCCAGCAGCCAAGAAATTGGGACTAGCGGGAGCTCAGATACGCAGTATTTT
CASSQEIGTSGSSDTQYF
>once|TRBD2|TRBV5-4|TRBJ2-1
TGTGCCAGCAGACCGGCCCCCGGGACTAGCGGGAGAGATGAGCAGTTCTTC
CASRPAPGTSGRDEQFF
>-|TRBD1|TRBV11-1|TRBJ2-7
TGTGCCAGCAGCCTGACGGGACAGGGTTTCCACGAGCAGTACTTC
CASSLTGQGFHEQYF
>-|TRBD1|TRBV30|TRBJ1-5
TGTGCCTGGAGCTCAGGGGGTGATCAGCCCCAGCATTTT
CAWSSGGDQPQHF